The 20 T cell receptor beta chains listed next were all sequenced from one sample in a study of blood T cell repertoires in COVID-19. The assay was immunoSEQ multiplex PCR, and TCRdb's table has in-frame clones only and misses some. In the table there are some 250,000 clones, more than 80% of which are singletons. Sequencing input: peripheral blood. The receptors stem from an elderly woman with COVID-19, enrolled during active disease.

V gene TRBV18 combines with J gene TRBJ2-7; 7 positions match TRBD1. Germline V gives CDR1 KGHSH, CDR2 LQKENI. The CDR3 contains 15 residues. V lost 3 bases and J lost 4; bases outside the gene matches: 9. The DNA of the CDR3 is TGTGCCAGCTCACCCCCGGGACAGAGGACTTACGAGCAGTACTTC. Encoded protein: CASSPPGQRTYEQYF. Combining the CDR3 with reference TRBV18 and TRBJ2-7 gives the whole variable domain NAGVMQNPRHLVRRRGQEARLRCSPMKGHSHVYWYRQLPEEGLKFMVYLQKENIIDESGMPKERFSAEFPKEGPSILRIQQVVRGDSAAYFCASSPPGQRTYEQYFGPGTRLTVT.

This sequence joins TRBV3-1 (or the pseudogene TRBV3-2) and TRBJ2-1; 9 bases align to TRBD2. The ends lost 4 bases at V and 3 bases at J; junction bases unmatched: 1. Germline CDR1 reads LGHDT; CDR2 reads YNNKEL (reference sequence). The length of the CDR3 is 14 residues. CDR3 amino acids: CASSRREGYNEQFF. The CDR3 DNA sequence: TGTGCCAGCAGCCGGCGGGAGGGCTACAATGAGCAGTTCTTC.

The CDR3 DNA reads TGTGCCAGCAGTTTAATAGGGGACAGGGTCAACTACGAGCAGTACTTC. Translated, it gives CASSLIGDRVNYEQYF. J is TRBJ2-7 and V is TRBV27; 9 nucleotides match TRBD1. Germline CDR1 and CDR2: MNHEY and SMNVEV (reference sequence). Trimming removed 2 bases from V and 3 bases from J; junction bases left unmatched: 8. CDR3 length: 16 amino acids.

This clone was seen only once. The V gene is TRBV5-1, the J gene TRBJ2-1, with D hard to call. Germline assignment: CDR1 SGHRS and CDR2 YFSETQ. The V gene lost 0 bases and the J gene lost 0 bases, with 4 bases spanning the gap. This CDR3 is built from 14 residues. As DNA, the CDR3 is TGCGCCAGCAGCTTGGCTTCCTCCTACAATGAGCAGTTCTTC. Protein product: CASSLASSYNEQFF.

The V and J genes are TRBV7-8 and TRBJ1-4; D remains unclear. The V and J ends lost 1 base and 3 bases respectively, with 9 bases between them. The CDR3 runs to 15 residues. Germline-derived CDR1 and CDR2 are SGHVS and FQNEAQ. The CDR3 is CASSLDGGSNEKLFF. The DNA of the CDR3 is TGTGCCAGCAGCTTAGACGGCGGTTCTAATGAAAAACTGTTTTTT.

This sequence joins TRBV10-3 and TRBJ1-5, with 7 positions matching TRBD1. V was clipped by 8 bases and J by 6 bases; unmatched bases: 10. The CDR3 has 14 amino acids. Germline V CDR1 and CDR2: ENHRY, SYGVKD. The CDR3 loop reads CAIARDSGSQPQHF. Written as DNA, the CDR3 is TGTGCCATCGCCCGGGACAGCGGGTCTCAGCCCCAGCATTTT.

This clone was seen a few times. The rearrangement joins TRBV11-2 to TRBJ1-5; D remains unclear. The CDR3 runs to 15 residues. The V gene's germline CDR1 is SGHAT and CDR2 FQNNGV. Trimming took 5 bases from V and 6 from J, leaving 17 bases between them. CDR3 sequence reads: CASSPSGGKGQPQHF. The CDR3 bases are TGTGCCAGCAGCCCCTCTGGAGGGAAGGGTCAGCCCCAGCATTTT. Filled out from reference TRBV11-2 and TRBJ1-5, the complete variable domain reads EAGVAQSPRYKIIEKRQSVAFWCNPISGHATLYWYQQILGQGPKLLIQFQNNGVVDDSQLPKDRFSAERLKGVDSTLKIQPAKLEDSAVYLCASSPSGGKGQPQHFGDGTRLSIL.

The genes are TRBV4-1 and TRBJ2-1; TRBD2 matches at 14 bases. Per germline, CDR1 MGHRA and CDR2 YSYEKL. The CDR3 runs to 17 residues. Trimming removed 1 base from V and 7 bases from J; junction bases left unmatched: 6. CDR3 nucleotides: TGCGCCAGCAGCCAAGCCTCGACTAGCGGGGGGGCGAATGAGCAGTTCTTC. Protein: CASSQASTSGGANEQFF.

The chain combines TRBV10-3 with TRBJ2-7; 9 nucleotides match TRBD2. Per the germline V gene, CDR1 is ENHRY and CDR2 is SYGVKD. The CDR3 is made up of 13 amino acids. V dropped 8 bases and J dropped 4; count of bases not matched to a gene: 6. The CDR3 region has the DNA TGTGCCATCGCTCTCCTAGCGGGGTACGAGCAGTACTTC. The encoded protein is CAIALLAGYEQYF.

This chain joins TRBV4-1 and TRBJ2-6; the match to TRBD1 covers 10 bases. J was trimmed by 0 bases and V by 4 bases; bases with no gene match: 3. Germline V gives CDR1 MGHRA, CDR2 YSYEKL. This CDR3 contains 17 residues. DNA of the CDR3: TGCGCCAGCAGCCTGGGACAGGGGAGCTCTGGGGCCAACGTCCTGACTTTC. Translated, it gives CASSLGQGSSGANVLTF.

The rearrangement joins TRBV2 to TRBJ1-6; D is ambiguous. V lost 1 base to trimming and J lost 7 bases, with 8 bases between them. The CDR3 is made up of 14 amino acids. Germline V gene lookup returns CDR1 SNHLY and CDR2 FYNNEI. CDR3 bases: TGTGCCAGCAGTGAAGGAGAAGTGAATTCACCCCTCCACTTT. It yields the protein CASSEGEVNSPLHF.

The genes are TRBV18 and TRBJ1-1; TRBD1 is a possible D gene (6 bases). This CDR3 region has 13 residues. Trimming took 1 base from V and 8 from J, leaving 11 bases between them. In germline, CDR1 is KGHSH, CDR2 LQKENI. The CDR3: CASSPLTTGEAFF. CDR3 nucleotides: TGTGCCAGCTCACCACTGACGACAGGAGAAGCTTTCTTT.

The chain links TRBV6-5 to TRBJ1-1, with D perhaps TRBD1 (6 bases). Between the trimmed V and J ends, which lost 6 bases and 1 base, there was a span of 9 bases. The CDR3 length is 13 residues. Germline assignment: CDR1 MNHEY and CDR2 SVGAGI. This chain's CDR3 is CASRVQGNTEAFF. As DNA, the CDR3 is TGTGCCAGCAGGGTACAGGGGAACACTGAAGCTTTCTTT.

The chain uses TRBV9 and TRBJ2-1; tentatively, D is TRBD1 (7 bases). Trimming removed 1 base at V and 7 bases at J, with 21 bases between. Per the germline V gene, CDR1 is SGDLS and CDR2 is YYNGEE. This CDR3 contains 17 residues. The CDR3 region is CASSVRVGGTALNEQFF. Written as DNA, the CDR3 is TGTGCCAGCAGCGTAAGAGTGGGCGGGACAGCACTAAATGAGCAGTTCTTC.

This clone was seen a single time. The chain couples TRBV11-3 to TRBJ2-1; D unclear. V was cut by 5 bases and J by 9 bases, with 11 bases left in between. Per germline, CDR1 SGHNT and CDR2 YENEEA. The CDR3 is made up of 12 amino acids. As DNA, the CDR3 is TGTGCCAGCAGCACCTCTACGCGTGAGCAGTTCTTC. It encodes CASSTSTREQFF. The variable domain in full, with the rest retrieved from reference TRBV11-3 and TRBJ2-1, is EAGVVQSPRYKIIEKKQPVAFWCNPISGHNTLYWYLQNLGQGPELLIRYENEEAVDDSQLPKDRFSAERLKGVDSTLKIQPAELGDSAVYLCASSTSTREQFFGPGTRLTVL.

The rearrangement links TRBV18 to TRBJ1-2; D perhaps matches TRBD1 (5 bases). V lost 3 bases and J lost 8, with 31 bases in between. This CDR3 comprises 19 residues. The germline CDR1 and CDR2 sequences are KGHSH and LQKENI. The CDR3 DNA follows: TGTGCCAGCTCACCCCAGCGCTCGGCAGGGAAGGTGACATTGAAAGGCTACACCTTC. Translation gives CASSPQRSAGKVTLKGYTF.

The chain links TRBV11-2 to TRBJ2-4; 7 bases agree with TRBD2. CDR3 size: 12 residues. J lost 7 bases, V lost 3 bases, and 0 bases had no gene match. Germline loops: CDR1 SGHAT, CDR2 FQNNGV. The CDR3 region is CASSFGGNIQYF. DNA of the CDR3: TGTGCCAGCAGCTTCGGGGGGAACATTCAGTACTTC.

This clone was observed a handful of times. The chain is built from TRBV7-2 and TRBJ2-7; TRBD1 agrees at 10 bases. Germline V gene lookup returns CDR1 SGHTA and CDR2 FQGNSA. J was trimmed by 4 bases and V by 5 bases; bases with no gene match: 2. This CDR3 spans 13 amino acids. The CDR3 region has the DNA TGTGCCAGCAGCCAGGACAGGGGGTACGAGCAGTACTTC. Protein: CASSQDRGYEQYF.

V is TRBV6-5 and J is TRBJ1-1; possibly TRBD1 for D (6 bases). The CDR3 spans 15 residues. The germline CDR1 and CDR2 sequences are MNHEY and SVGAGI. V shed 4 bases and J shed 0 bases, with 12 bases lying between them. The CDR3 spells CASSFLDSMNTEAFF. DNA of the CDR3: TGTGCCAGCAGTTTTCTGGACAGCATGAACACTGAAGCTTTCTTT.

The DNA of the CDR3 is TGTGCCAGCAGCTTACTTGGAGCGGGACCTAGGGAGGACGAGCAGTACTTC. It specifies CASSLLGAGPREDEQYF. V gene TRBV7-9 combines with J gene TRBJ2-7; TRBD2 matches at 7 bases. The germline CDR1 and CDR2 sequences are SEHNR and FQNEAQ (reference sequence). V gave up 2 bases and J gave up 5 bases; unmatched junction bases: 15. This CDR3 has 17 residues.